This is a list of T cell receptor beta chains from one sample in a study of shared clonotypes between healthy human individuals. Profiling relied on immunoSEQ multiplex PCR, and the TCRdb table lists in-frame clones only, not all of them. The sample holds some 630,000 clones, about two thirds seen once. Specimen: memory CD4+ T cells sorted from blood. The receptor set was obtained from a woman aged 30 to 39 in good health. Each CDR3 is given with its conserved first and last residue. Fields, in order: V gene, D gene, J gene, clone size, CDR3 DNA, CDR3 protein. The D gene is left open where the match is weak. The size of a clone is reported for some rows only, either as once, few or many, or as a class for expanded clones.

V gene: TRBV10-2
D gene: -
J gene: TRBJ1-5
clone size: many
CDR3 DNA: TGCGCCAGCAGTGAGTCAAGGGGCGGCTATCAGCCCCAGCATTTT
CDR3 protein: CASSESRGGYQPQHF

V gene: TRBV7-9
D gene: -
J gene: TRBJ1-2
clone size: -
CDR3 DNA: TGTGCCAGCAGCCCGGGGCGAGGACGGGGCTATGGCTACACCTTC
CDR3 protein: CASSPGRGRGYGYTF

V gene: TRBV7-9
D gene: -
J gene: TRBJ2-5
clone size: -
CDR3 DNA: TGTGCCAGCAGCTTAGAAGCTCAAGAGACCCAGTACTTC
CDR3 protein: CASSLEAQETQYF

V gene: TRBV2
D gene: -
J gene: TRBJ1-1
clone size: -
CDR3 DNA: TGTGCCAGCAGTGTTACGGGGAACACTGAAGCTTTCTTT
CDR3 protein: CASSVTGNTEAFF

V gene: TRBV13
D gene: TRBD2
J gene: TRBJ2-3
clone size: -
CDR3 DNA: TGTGCCAGCAGCTTAGGCGGTGGGACTAGCGGCGCAGATACGCAGTATTTT
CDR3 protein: CASSLGGGTSGADTQYF

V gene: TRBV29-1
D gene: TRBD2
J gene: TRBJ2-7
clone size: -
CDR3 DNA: TGCAGCGTCGATATAGGCCTTAGCGGGGAGCAGTACTTC
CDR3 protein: CSVDIGLSGEQYF

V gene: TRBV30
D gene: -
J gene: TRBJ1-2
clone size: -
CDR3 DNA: TGTGCCTGGAGCGGCGGGGGACGTGGGGTCTATGGCTACACCTTC
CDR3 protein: CAWSGGGRGVYGYTF

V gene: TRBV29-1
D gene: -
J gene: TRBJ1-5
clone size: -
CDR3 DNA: TGCAGCGTTGAAGAAGGGGATCAGCCCCAGCATTTT
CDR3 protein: CSVEEGDQPQHF

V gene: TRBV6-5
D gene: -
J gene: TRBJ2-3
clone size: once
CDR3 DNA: TGTGCCAGCAGTTATGGCGGGACGCAGTATTTT
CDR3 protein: CASSYGGTQYF

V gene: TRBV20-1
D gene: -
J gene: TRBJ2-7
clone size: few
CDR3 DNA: TGCAGTGCGTTTATCTCTTACGAGCAGTACTTC
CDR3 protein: CSAFISYEQYF

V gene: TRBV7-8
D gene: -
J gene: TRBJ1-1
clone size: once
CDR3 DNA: TGTGCCAGCAGCCGCTGGACAGCGGCGACGGCAGCTGAAGCTTTCTTT
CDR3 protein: CASSRWTAATAAEAFF

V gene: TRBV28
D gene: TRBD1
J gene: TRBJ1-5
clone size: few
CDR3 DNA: TGTGCCAGCAGTTGGGGACAGCATCACAATCAGCCCCAGCATTTT
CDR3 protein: CASSWGQHHNQPQHF

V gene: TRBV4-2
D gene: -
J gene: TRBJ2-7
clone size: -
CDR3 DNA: TGTGCCAGCAGCGACAGTTTAAGGCGTAGCTCCTACGAGCAGTACTTC
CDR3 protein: CASSDSLRRSSYEQYF

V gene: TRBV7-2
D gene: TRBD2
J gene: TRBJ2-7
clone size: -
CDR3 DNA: TGTGCCAGCAGCGAAGGATCGCTAGCGGGTCAAGAGCAGTACTTC
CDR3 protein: CASSEGSLAGQEQYF

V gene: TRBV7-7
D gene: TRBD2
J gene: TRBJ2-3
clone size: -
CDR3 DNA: TGTGCCAGCAGCCGCGGGAGCGGGAGGGCCGGCACAGATACGCAGTATTTT
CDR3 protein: CASSRGSGRAGTDTQYF

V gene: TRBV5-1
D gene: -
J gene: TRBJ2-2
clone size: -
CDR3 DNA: TGCGCCAGCAGCCAAAGGTCTGGACAGCTGAGGGCCGGGGAGCTGTTTTTT
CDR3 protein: CASSQRSGQLRAGELFF

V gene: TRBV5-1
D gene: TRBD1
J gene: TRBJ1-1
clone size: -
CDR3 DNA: TGCGCCAGCAGCAGCTCCGGGACAGAGGGCACTGAAGCTTTCTTT
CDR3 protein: CASSSSGTEGTEAFF

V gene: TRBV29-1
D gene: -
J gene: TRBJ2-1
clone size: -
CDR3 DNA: TGCAGCGTTGAAGAACGTAGAGGGGAATCGAAGTTCTTC
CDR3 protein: CSVEERRGESKFF

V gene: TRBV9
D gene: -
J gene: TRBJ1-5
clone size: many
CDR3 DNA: TGTGCCAGCAGCGTAGATTCGAATAGCAATCAGCCCCAGCATTTT
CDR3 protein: CASSVDSNSNQPQHF

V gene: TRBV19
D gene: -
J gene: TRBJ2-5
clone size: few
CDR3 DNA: TGTGCCAGTAGCCGCAGGGGTGAGACCCAGTACTTC
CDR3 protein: CASSRRGETQYF

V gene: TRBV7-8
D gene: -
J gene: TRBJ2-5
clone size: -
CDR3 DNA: TGTGCCAGCAGCGTTACTAGATTCTGGGAGACCCAGTACTTC
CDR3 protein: CASSVTRFWETQYF

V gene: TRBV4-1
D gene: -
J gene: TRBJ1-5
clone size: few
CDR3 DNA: TGCGCCAGCAGCCCCGATTCGGGGGGGTGGGATCAGCCCCAGCATTTT
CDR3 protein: CASSPDSGGWDQPQHF

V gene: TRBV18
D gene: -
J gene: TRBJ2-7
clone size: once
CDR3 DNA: TGTGCCAGCTCCCTTGGACAATCCTACGAGCAGTACTTC
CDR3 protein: CASSLGQSYEQYF

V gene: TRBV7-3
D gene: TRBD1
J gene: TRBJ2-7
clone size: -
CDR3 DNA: TGTGCCAGCAGCTTAGGTGGGACAGGGAGTCGGGAGCAGTACTTC
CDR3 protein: CASSLGGTGSREQYF

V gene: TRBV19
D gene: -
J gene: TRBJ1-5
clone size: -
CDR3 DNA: TGTGCCAGTATCGGGGAGTTCAATCAGCCCCAGCATTTT
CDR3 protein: CASIGEFNQPQHF

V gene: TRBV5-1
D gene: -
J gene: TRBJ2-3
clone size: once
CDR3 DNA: TGCGCCAGCCGATATCGGGGCACAGATACGCAGTATTTT
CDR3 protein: CASRYRGTDTQYF

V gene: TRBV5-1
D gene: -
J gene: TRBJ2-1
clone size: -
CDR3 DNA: TGCGCCAGCAGCTTCGGCGGGGCCGCCCGGAGGAATGAGCAGTTCTTC
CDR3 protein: CASSFGGAARRNEQFF

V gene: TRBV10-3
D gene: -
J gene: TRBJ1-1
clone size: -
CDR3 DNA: TGTGCCATCAGTGAGTCGACTTTACCAGCTTTCTTT
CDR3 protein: CAISESTLPAFF

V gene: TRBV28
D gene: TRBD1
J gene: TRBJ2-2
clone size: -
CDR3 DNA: TGTGCCAGCAGTTTAGGTCAGGGGGCCGGGGAGCTGTTTTTT
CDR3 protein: CASSLGQGAGELFF

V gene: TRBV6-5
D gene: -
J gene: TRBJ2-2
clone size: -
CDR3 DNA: TGTGCCAGCAGCTGGGACCTCACCGGGGAGCTGTTTTTT
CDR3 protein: CASSWDLTGELFF

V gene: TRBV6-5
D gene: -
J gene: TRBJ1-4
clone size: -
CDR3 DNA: TGTGCCAGCAGTTATGGCAGTAATGAAAAACTGTTTTTT
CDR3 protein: CASSYGSNEKLFF